Listed here is a single T cell receptor (beta chain). The data stem from a study of blood T cell repertoires in COVID-19. Study-level information: Sites across the United States, Italy and Spain contributed samples from acute and convalescent COVID-19. T cells, B-cell-depleted T cells, or PBMCs provided the cDNA or gDNA that served as material.

As processed by the authors: Using reference gene primer amplification, nucleated cell counts were estimated. Clones were sequenced by immunoSEQ multiplex PCR, and TCRdb holds only the in-frame ones, with some missing. That table furnishes V, J and clone size, whereas the DNA furnished D and trimming. The sample has 300,000 to 400,000 clones; more than 75% are singletons. CDR1 KGHSH and CDR2 LQKENI come from the germline V gene. The CDR3 spans 16 residues. V lost 6 bases, J lost 7 bases, and 13 bases stayed unmatched. V is TRBV18 and J is TRBJ1-4; 8 bases align to TRBD1. The TCR was taken from a young woman who had recovered from COVID-19. The sample consisted of PBMCs or T cells enriched from blood (not recorded which). The CDR3 is CASSRPDRADTEKLFF. DNA of the CDR3: TGTGCCAGCTCGCGACCGGACAGGGCGGATACTGAAAAACTGTTTTTT.